This record looks at one T cell receptor (beta chain) sequence and its context. Its antigen is currently unknown. This CDR3 has 14 residues. V was trimmed by 3 bases and J by 2 bases, leaving 9 bases between them. The germline gives CDR1 SGHTA, CDR2 FQGNSA. TCRdb keeps only in-frame clones here, not all; method: immunoSEQ multiplex PCR. Seen here are over 1.4 million clones, about 96% observed once, and the top ten hold 1.2%. These data come from a study of shared clonotypes between healthy human individuals. Study outcomes and limitations: Researchers found naive subsets generally carried larger estimated richness than memory subsets. Shared across several donors were roughly 5% of the naive CD4 clonotypes. The four-donor shared clonotypes exceeded non-shared clonotypes in generation probability, with non-shared ones scoring lower.

The TCR comes from a young man in good health. Source material: naive CD4+ T cells sorted from blood. Subset given: CD45RA+ positively selected. The rearrangement joins TRBV7-2 to TRBJ2-3; D ambiguous. CDR3 sequence reads: CASSLVSITDTQYF. The CDR3 nucleotides are TGTGCCAGCAGCTTGGTCTCCATCACAGATACGCAGTATTTT. Combining the CDR3 with reference TRBV7-2 and TRBJ2-3 gives the whole variable domain GAGVSQSPSNKVTEKGKDVELRCDPISGHTALYWYRQSLGQGLEFLIYFQGNSAPDKSGLPSDRFSAERTGGSVSTLTIQRTQQEDSAVYLCASSLVSITDTQYFGPGTRLTVL.